This T cell receptor beta chain derives from a study of CD8+ T cells in alopecia areata (dated by TCRdb to 2016 to 2018). Looking at the study overall: Treated patients were enrolled in an open-label pilot trial of oral tofacitinib, 5 to 10 mg twice daily, for moderate-to-severe alopecia areata. To study T cell clonal expansion in alopecia areata, the researchers applied high-throughput TCRbeta sequencing to both the C3H/HeJ mouse model and human patients. Scalp tissue and sorted CD4+ and CD8+ peripheral blood T cells from patchy and totalis/universalis alopecia areata patients and from healthy controls were covered by human TCRbeta sequencing. RNA was obtained with the PAXgene miRNA kit for fixed scalp, the miRNeasy kit for PBMCs, and the RNeasy kit for mouse skin. Biopsies were taken from tofacitinib-treated patients at baseline and again at 4 and 24 weeks into treatment, and several of those patients also had a later scalp biopsy. Scalp clonality was compared across normal scalp (n=4), patchy alopecia areata scalp (n=8), and alopecia totalis/universalis scalp (n=8). For the treated patients, the SALT score, which quantifies what percentage of scalp surface area is affected, served as the measure of disease severity. immunoSEQ multiplex PCR using 35 Vbeta forward primers and 13 Jbeta reverse primers was used to amplify TCRbeta CDR3 regions. Patients stayed on tofacitinib for 6 to 18 months and then had 6 months of follow-up off drug so that delayed response and recurrence could be assessed. Study-level results and caveats: TCR sequences shared between patients were less clear than in mice, possibly partly because of HLA diversity in the patient population. Unlike mouse skin, which is dominated by gammadelta T cells, normal human skin has resident alphabeta T cells that are also sequenced, and this complicates analysis of the scalp TCR repertoire. Scalp clonality and the number of expanded CD8+ clones among the top 100 scalp clones were significantly decreased by tofacitinib. Because the treated cohort was small and had only one nonresponder, larger studies are needed to examine links between baseline CD8+ expansion and response. Lesional scalp, especially in alopecia totalis/universalis, showed higher clonality and more expanded CD8+ clones than normal scalp, suggesting antigenic drive. Many expanded lesional clones were found to persist in scalp and blood during tofacitinib treatment, and relapse after treatment cessation may be partly explained by this persistence.

The sample's time point label is to be understood as: 4 weeks on oral tofacitinib. The intended sense of this specimen's treatment or condition label: oral pan-JAK inhibitor, 5-10 mg twice daily. Lesional scalp punch biopsies and peripheral blood were obtained from alopecia areata patients. PBMCs were separated by density centrifugation and stained for CD3, CD4 and CD8, after which CD4+ and CD8+ T cells were sorted on a FACSAria. The method was the immunoSEQ multiplex PCR assay. RNA was extracted from all samples and reverse transcribed into cDNA as template for TCR sequencing. SuperScript III was used for first-strand cDNA synthesis, primed with a 2:1 mix of oligo-dT and random hexamers. A synthetic immune receptor repertoire was used to measure amplification bias, and any remaining bias was corrected computationally. Turning to the authors' computational methods: Raw reads were preprocessed for error removal, and CDR3 was defined according to IMGT conventions as running from the conserved cysteine to phenylalanine. Clonality was computed as 1 minus the Shannon entropy, with the entropy normalized by log2 of the number of productive unique TCRs. Whether scalp clones were CD4 or CD8 was inferred by matching scalp TCRbeta sequences against CD4 and CD8 repertoires sorted from blood. TCRdb retrieved this table from immuneACCESS and kept in-frame rearrangements only. Not all clones are present; in checked studies, unresolved V genes account for under half, and no reason is known for the remainder. V, J and clone size are taken as reported in that table, and D and trimming were inferred from the DNA itself. The sample contains 100,000 to 150,000 clones, roughly 55% of them found a single time. Around 6% of the sample lies in the top ten.

From its cysteine to its phenylalanine, the CDR3 spans 13 amino acids. The DNA shown is the 39-base CDR3, in frame from base 1. V is cut by 2 bases and J by 9 bases, and the space between the germline ends is 11 bases. The germline V gene sets CDR1 to SGHTA and CDR2 to FQGTGA. This clone was found a few times. This clone's antigen is unknown. No base quality information exists; no much larger clone differs at one position. The sequenced sample was CD4+ T cells sorted from blood, obtained at week 4, from a patient treated with tofacitinib. The TCR comes from a human donor with alopecia areata. The rearranged segments are TRBV7-3 and TRBJ2-1, with no confidently assigned D gene. The nucleotide sequence reads as follows: TGTGCCAGCAGCTTAGGGGTGGTTGGTGAGCAGTTCTTC. Translation gives CASSLGVVGEQFF.